This T cell receptor beta chain was recovered during a study of blood T cell repertoires in COVID-19. Germline CDR1 and CDR2: SGHNT and YENEEA. Trimming removed 5 bases at V and 5 bases at J, with 13 bases between. CDR3 size: 13 residues. Libraries were prepared by immunoSEQ multiplex PCR; TCRdb keeps only in-frame clonotypes and omits some of them. Of about 230,000 clones in the sample, roughly four fifths are singletons; the top ten hold roughly 8%. The chain employs TRBV11-3 and TRBJ2-7, with D possibly being TRBD1 (6 bases). The TCR was taken from a woman of 80 years or more with COVID-19, enrolled during active disease. Sequenced: peripheral blood. CDR3 nucleotide sequence: TGTGCCAGCAGCCTGGAGAGACAGGACGAGCAGTACTTC. It codes for CASSLERQDEQYF.